Listed below are T cell receptor beta chains from one sample, sequenced in a study of cytomegalovirus exposure and HLA in healthy donors. This table comes from immunoSEQ multiplex PCR, and its TCRdb copy is limited to in-frame clones, with some not included. The sample includes approximately 170,000 clones, 71% of them seen just once. The source material was PBMCs. All receptors derive from a girl aged 5 to 17 in good health and CMV-seronegative. Both conserved end residues are part of each CDR3. Each record gives: CDR3 protein, CDR3 DNA, D gene, clone size, J gene, V gene. D genes are given only for firm matches. Expanded clones are given a class, and other clones once, few, many or no size at all.

CASSATGGRETQYF,TGTGCCAGTAGCGCTACAGGGGGGCGAGAGACCCAGTACTTC,TRBD1,-,TRBJ2-5,TRBV19
CASSLVASSGNTIYF,TGTGCCAGCAGCTTGGTCGCGAGCTCTGGAAACACCATATATTTT,-,-,TRBJ1-3,TRBV5-5
CASSTSQGWEAFF,TGCGCCAGCAGCACGAGTCAGGGGTGGGAAGCTTTCTTT,-,-,TRBJ1-1,TRBV4-1
CASSFMAGGVEAFF,TGCGCCAGCAGCTTTATGGCCGGCGGGGTAGAAGCTTTCTTT,-,once,TRBJ1-1,TRBV5-1
CASSLVGAETQYF,TGCGCCAGCAGCTTGGTGGGCGCGGAGACCCAGTACTTC,-,-,TRBJ2-5,TRBV5-1
CGQLNSPLHF,TGTGGACAGTTGAATTCACCCCTCCACTTT,-,-,TRBJ1-6,TRBV30
CASSTGLYNEQFF,TGTGCCAGCAGCACCGGACTATACAATGAGCAGTTCTTC,-,-,TRBJ2-1,TRBV7-2
CASSYPEGTGNTIYF,TGTGCCAGCAGTTACCCGGAGGGGACTGGAAACACCATATATTTT,-,-,TRBJ1-3,TRBV6-6
CASSRTDSPYEQYF,TGTGCCAGCAGCCGAACGGACAGTCCCTACGAGCAGTACTTC,-,-,TRBJ2-7,TRBV5-6
CASSPGRGESQETQYF,TGTGCCAGCAGCCCCGGGCGCGGGGAAAGCCAAGAGACCCAGTACTTC,-,-,TRBJ2-5,TRBV4-2
CASSLIIPGTEAFF,TGTGCCAGCAGCTTAATAATCCCGGGCACTGAAGCTTTCTTT,-,once,TRBJ1-1,TRBV7-9
CASVRGPRDEQYF,TGTGCCAGCGTAAGAGGGCCACGGGACGAGCAGTACTTC,-,-,TRBJ2-7,TRBV7-9
CASSLGGQGKETQYF,TGTGCCAGCAGCTTAGGGGGGCAGGGAAAAGAGACCCAGTACTTC,-,-,TRBJ2-5,TRBV13
CASSFAQAGYTEAFF,TGTGCCAGCAGCTTCGCCCAGGCAGGCTACACTGAAGCTTTCTTT,-,-,TRBJ1-1,TRBV7-3
CASSPMNTEAFF,TGTGCCAGCTCACCTATGAACACTGAAGCTTTCTTT,-,-,TRBJ1-1,TRBV18
CANSELGGQAQETQYF,TGTGCCAACAGTGAGCTAGGTGGACAGGCACAAGAGACCCAGTACTTC,TRBD1,-,TRBJ2-5,TRBV6-1
CASSPGTSGGASTGELFF,TGCGCCAGCAGCCCCGGGACTAGCGGGGGGGCGAGTACCGGGGAGCTGTTTTTT,TRBD2,-,TRBJ2-2,TRBV5-1
CASSLDRSGSYNEQFF,TGTGCCAGCAGCTTAGACAGATCTGGATCCTACAATGAGCAGTTCTTC,-,few,TRBJ2-1,TRBV7-8
CASSNGGPYEQYF,TGCGCCAGCAGTAACGGGGGACCCTACGAGCAGTACTTC,-,-,TRBJ2-7,TRBV4-1
CATSFTSGGAGDTQYF,TGTGCCACCAGCTTCACTAGCGGGGGGGCGGGTGATACGCAGTATTTT,TRBD2,-,TRBJ2-3,TRBV15
CASSASEPGLAGGLITDTQYF,TGTGCCAGCAGTGCCTCCGAACCGGGACTAGCGGGGGGACTTATCACAGATACGCAGTATTTT,TRBD2,-,TRBJ2-3,TRBV2
CASSLATTSEQETQYF,TGCGCCAGCAGCTTGGCGACGACTAGCGAACAAGAGACCCAGTACTTC,TRBD2,-,TRBJ2-5,TRBV5-1
CALGGLNSNQPQHF,TGTGCCCTAGGGGGCCTCAATAGCAATCAGCCCCAGCATTTT,TRBD1,few,TRBJ1-5,TRBV7-9
CASMRESSQNIQYF,TGTGCCAGCATGCGTGAGTCCTCCCAAAACATTCAGTACTTC,-,-,TRBJ2-4,TRBV5-4
CASRMIQGLNEKLFF,TGTGCCAGCAGAATGATACAGGGGCTTAATGAAAAACTGTTTTTT,TRBD1,few,TRBJ1-4,TRBV6-5
CASSLGQGDQPQHF,TGTGCCAGCAGCTTAGGACAGGGGGATCAGCCCCAGCATTTT,TRBD1,-,TRBJ1-5,TRBV11-2
CASRAGTGISRDTQYF,TGTGCCAGCAGGGCCGGGACAGGTATCAGCAGGGATACGCAGTATTTT,TRBD1,-,TRBJ2-3,TRBV5-6
CASSQEAADRLNTEAFF,TGCGCCAGCAGCCAAGAGGCTGCGGACAGGCTGAACACTGAAGCTTTCTTT,TRBD1,-,TRBJ1-1,TRBV4-1
CASSADRGYSNQPQHF,TGTGCCAGCAGTGCCGACAGGGGGTATAGCAATCAGCCCCAGCATTTT,TRBD1,-,TRBJ1-5,TRBV2
CASSQSGLIYGYTF,TGTGCCAGCAGCCAATCGGGACTGATCTATGGCTACACCTTC,-,-,TRBJ1-2,TRBV14
CASSLQDSLPNYGYTF,TGTGCCAGCTCACTACAGGACAGTCTCCCTAACTATGGCTACACCTTC,-,-,TRBJ1-2,TRBV18
CASSGLGTDYEQYF,TGTGCCAGTTCGGGACTCGGGACAGACTACGAGCAGTACTTC,-,-,TRBJ2-7,TRBV7-9
CASSYVNRVIPYEQYF,TGTGCCAGCAGTTACGTTAACAGGGTAATACCCTACGAGCAGTACTTC,-,-,TRBJ2-7,TRBV6-5
CASSPGTDYEQYF,TGTGCCAGCAGCCCCGGGACAGACTACGAGCAGTACTTC,TRBD1,-,TRBJ2-7,TRBV25-1
CASSADRAGEQYF,TGCGCCAGCAGCGCCGACAGGGCGGGCGAGCAGTACTTC,TRBD1,-,TRBJ2-7,TRBV5-1
CSVWTASVGTQYF,TGCAGCGTGTGGACAGCCAGTGTTGGTACGCAGTATTTT,-,-,TRBJ2-3,TRBV29-1
CASSIIGGTEAFF,TGTGCCAGTAGTATTATAGGAGGGACTGAAGCTTTCTTT,-,few,TRBJ1-1,TRBV19
CASSFRDRAYGYTF,TGTGCCAGCAGCTTTAGGGACAGGGCCTATGGCTACACCTTC,TRBD1,few,TRBJ1-2,TRBV5-4
CASSPGAGGSYEQYF,TGTGCCAGCAGTCCAGGGGCGGGTGGCTCCTACGAGCAGTACTTC,-,-,TRBJ2-7,TRBV7-8
CASSIIQGYEQYF,TGTGCCAGTAGTATAATACAGGGTTACGAGCAGTACTTC,-,-,TRBJ2-7,TRBV19
CASSVAAGIEQFF,TGTGCCAGCAGCGTAGCCGCGGGGATTGAGCAGTTCTTC,-,-,TRBJ2-1,TRBV9
CASSLGGGASYNEQFF,TGCGCCAGCAGCTTGGGGGGCGGGGCCTCCTACAATGAGCAGTTCTTC,-,-,TRBJ2-1,TRBV5-1
CASILDRGLPNTEAFF,TGTGCCAGTATCCTTGACAGGGGACTTCCAAACACTGAAGCTTTCTTT,TRBD1,-,TRBJ1-1,TRBV19
CASSPPVGGLNTEAFF,TGTGCCAGCTCACCCCCAGTGGGGGGTTTGAACACTGAAGCTTTCTTT,-,few,TRBJ1-1,TRBV18
CASSSTRGYGYTF,TGTGCCAGTAGTTCAACCCGGGGCTATGGCTACACCTTC,-,-,TRBJ1-2,TRBV19
CASSPGPLPEQFF,TGTGCCAGCAGCCCAGGCCCCCTGCCCGAGCAGTTCTTC,-,-,TRBJ2-1,TRBV7-8
CASSEVSNTGELFF,TGCGCCAGCAGCGAGGTTTCGAACACCGGGGAGCTGTTTTTT,-,-,TRBJ2-2,TRBV5-1
CASSPMFTQTGANVLTF,TGTGCCAGCAGCCCCATGTTCACCCAGACAGGGGCCAACGTCCTGACTTTC,-,once,TRBJ2-6,TRBV11-3
CASSDPGGATEAFF,TGTGCCAGCAGTGATCCCGGGGGGGCAACTGAAGCTTTCTTT,-,-,TRBJ1-1,TRBV6-1
CASSPGQGVTEAFF,TGTGCCAGCAGCCCAGGACAGGGCGTCACTGAAGCTTTCTTT,TRBD1,-,TRBJ1-1,TRBV7-3
CAIGVGGAGPSSYNEQFF,TGTGCCATCGGGGTCGGTGGCGCAGGGCCCAGCTCCTACAATGAGCAGTTCTTC,-,-,TRBJ2-1,TRBV10-3
CASSSRTGDLPLHF,TGTGCCAGCTCCTCAAGGACAGGGGATTTGCCCCTCCACTTT,TRBD1,-,TRBJ1-6,TRBV6-1
CASSLNRGSSYEQYF,TGCGCCAGCAGCTTGAACAGGGGGAGCTCCTACGAGCAGTACTTC,TRBD1,once,TRBJ2-7,TRBV5-1